Reported below is one T cell receptor (beta chain). Its binding antigen is unknown. No much larger clone is present one base from it, and per-base qualities are unavailable. The cohort included under 35 patients with locally advanced or metastatic urothelial carcinoma who were treated at Memorial Sloan Kettering on a trial protocol. Peripheral blood mononuclear cells were collected pretreatment and during treatment, with between 1 and 8 total time points per patient. The Qiagen DNeasy Blood extraction kit was used to purify genomic DNA from total PBMCs and from tumor samples. PBMCs were collected pretreatment and during treatment, and were isolated and stored as previously described. Synthetic TCR analog templates were spiked into each PCR to estimate absolute template abundance from read counts. TCRbeta CDR3 regions were amplified from genomic DNA with bias-controlled V and J gene primers using the immunoSEQ assay. Sequencing of rearranged TCRbeta segments was performed at approximately 20X coverage. The original pipeline was this. Clustering was used to correct sequencing errors, and CDR3s were annotated against IMGT so that V, D and J genes could be assigned. Only productive TCRbeta rearrangements were used in downstream analyses, excluding out-of-frame or stop-codon sequences. To compute clonality, Shannon entropy was normalized by the log of the number of unique productive sequences and then subtracted from one. Fisher's exact test with Benjamini-Hochberg correction, using a cutoff of adjusted p below 0.01, was how clones that differed between time points or between blood and tumor were identified. TCRdb re-hosts the immuneACCESS table, in-frame sequences only. Its copies lack some clones; in the studies checked, an unresolved V gene accounts for under half of them, and the cause for the rest is not known. V and J calls and clone size follow that table, whereas D and trimming were derived from the DNA. The sample yields roughly 87,000 clones; roughly 90% were counted once. 5% to 6% of the sample is in the top ten clones.

This specimen belongs to a study of PD-L1 blockade in urothelial cancer (TCRdb year 2017). Notes on the research overall: All patients started therapy in about 2014 and received atezolizumab 1,200 mg intravenously every 3 weeks. Blood samples were analyzed at two time points: 3 weeks after treatment start (second dose) and 6 weeks after treatment start. Durable clinical benefit meant progression-free survival longer than 6 months, and TCR features were also tested against progression-free and overall survival. In the same patients, whole exome sequencing and RNA sequencing of pretreatment tumors were performed in addition to TCR sequencing. About 85% of the roughly 29 patients were males with bladder-origin urothelial cancer, and about 65% of the roughly 30 reported a prior smoking history. Nine patients achieved durable clinical benefit and approximately 20 did not. Pretreatment blood TCR-seq was available for around 29 patients, at least one posttreatment blood collection was obtained for 24 patients, and tumor TCR-seq was available for 24 patients. The study, an exploratory multi-omic analysis, examined somatic, immune and clinical correlates of response to PD-L1 blockade with atezolizumab in urothelial cancer. Pretreatment tumor samples, along with matched peripheral blood serially collected before and after atezolizumab treatment, were subjected to TCR sequencing. A median of 141,255 T cells and approximately 83,000 unique TCRs was obtained from blood samples, and a median clonality of roughly 0.074 was observed. Patients had an ECOG performance status of 0 or 1 and had received between 0 and 3 prior chemotherapy regimens. General conclusions and limits of the study: Small sample size (n ≈ 30) and many exploratory analyses mean the results are intended to be hypothesis-generating. A pretreatment peripheral blood TCR clonality below the median was linked to improved progression-free and overall survival. Patients with durable benefit showed greater expansion of tumor-associated TCR clones in peripheral blood 3 weeks after starting treatment (n of about 20, p = 0.022).

The input for sequencing was PBMCs, taken around atezolizumab (anti-PD-L1) treatment. This receptor was obtained from a woman in her 70s with urothelial cancer.

The CDR3 region reads CAWSVGSGYGYTF. The sequenced DNA: TGTGCCTGGAGTGTTGGCAGCGGGTATGGCTACACCTTC. This receptor chain uses TRBV30 and TRBJ1-2; the D gene remains uncertain. A distance of 10 bases separates the germline ends of V and J, which lose 0 bases and 5 bases respectively. The CDR3 contains 13 residues, cysteine and phenylalanine counted. Only the CDR3 DNA is retained, 39 bases long and in frame from the first base. CDR1 and CDR2 (GTSNPN, SVGIG) derive from the germline V gene (reference sequence). The reference TRBV30 and TRBJ1-2 proteins fill in what lies around the CDR3, so the full variable domain reads SQTIHQWPATLVQPVGSPLSLECTVEGTSNPNLYWYRQAAGRGLQLLFYSVGIGQISSEVPQNLSASRPQDRQFILSSKKLLLSDSGFYLCAWSVGSGYGYTFGSGTRLTVV.